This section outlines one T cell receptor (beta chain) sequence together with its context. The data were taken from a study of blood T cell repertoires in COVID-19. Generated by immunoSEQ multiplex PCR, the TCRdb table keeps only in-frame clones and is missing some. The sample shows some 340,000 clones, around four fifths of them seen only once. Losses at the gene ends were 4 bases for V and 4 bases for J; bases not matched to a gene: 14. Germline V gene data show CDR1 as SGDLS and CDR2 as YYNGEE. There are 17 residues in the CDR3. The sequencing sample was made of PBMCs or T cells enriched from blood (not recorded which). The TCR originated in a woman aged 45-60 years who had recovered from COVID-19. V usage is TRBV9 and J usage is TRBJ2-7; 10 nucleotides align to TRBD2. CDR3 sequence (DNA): TGTGCCAGCAGCCCCAAGGTAGCGGGAGGTAGTTCTTACGAGCAGTACTTC. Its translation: CASSPKVAGGSSYEQYF.